These 10 T cell receptor beta chains originate from one sample sequenced in a study of shared clonotypes between healthy human individuals. The table came from immunoSEQ multiplex PCR; TCRdb's copy has only in-frame clones and leaves some out. The sample contains about 2.4 million clones, more than 85% of which appear only once. The sequenced material came from naive CD4+ T cells from PBMCs. Subset: CD45RA+ positively selected. The receptors were sampled from a man aged 18 to 35 in good health. Some clones in this sample may be carry-over from other donors' samples.

This clone was seen only once. The V and J genes are TRBV19 and TRBJ2-1; 9 bases line up with TRBD2. Per germline, CDR1 LNHDA and CDR2 SQIVND (reference sequence). V gave up 5 bases and J gave up 2 bases; unmatched junction bases: 10. The CDR3 extends over 17 amino acids. In nucleotides, the CDR3 is TGTGCCAGTAGTTCCGCCCTAGCGGGATCCGCCTACAATGAGCAGTTCTTC. This codes for CASSSALAGSAYNEQFF. The variable domain in full, with the rest retrieved from reference TRBV19 and TRBJ2-1, is DGGITQSPKYLFRKEGQNVTLSCEQNLNHDAMYWYRQDPGQGLRLIYYSQIVNDFQKGDIAEGYSVSREKKESFPLTVTSAQKNPTAFYLCASSSALAGSAYNEQFFGPGTRLTVL.

This chain links TRBV11-3 with TRBJ2-2, with 8 bases fitting TRBD2. The CDR3 is 15 amino acids. The germline CDR1 and CDR2 sequences are SGHNT and YENEEA. The J segment lost 2 bases and the V segment lost 5 bases, leaving 4 bases of the junction unmatched. The CDR3 is CASSPSGSNTGELFF. In DNA form, the CDR3 reads TGTGCCAGCAGCCCTAGCGGGTCAAACACCGGGGAGCTGTTTTTT.

The chain carries TRBV6-5 and TRBJ1-1; D is undetermined. Germline-derived CDR1 and CDR2 are MNHEY and SVGAGI. V lost 4 bases and J lost 2, with 17 bases in between. The CDR3 sequence is 16 residues long. The CDR3 region is CASSSPSGNINTEAFF. CDR3 DNA: TGTGCCAGCAGTTCCCCGTCGGGCAATATCAACACTGAAGCTTTCTTT.

The V call is TRBV18, the J call TRBJ2-3; possible D gene TRBD2, 5 bases. CDR1 and CDR2 (germline): KGHSH, LQKENI. The ends were cut back, 2 bases at V and 6 bases at J, with 12 bases in the middle. The CDR3 spans 14 residues. The CDR3 bases are TGTGCCAGCTCACCATTGGAGGCCGGTGATACGCAGTATTTT. Its translation: CASSPLEAGDTQYF.

Points on this clone: Within the sample, other DNA sequences also encode this same CDR3. The V gene is TRBV4-1, the J gene TRBJ1-2, with D hard to call. CDR3 length equals 13 residues. Germline V lookup: CDR1 MGHRA, CDR2 YSYEKL. The V end lost 4 bases, the J end lost 3 bases, and 9 bases lay between the germline ends. The CDR3 DNA is TGCGCCAGCAGCCTGAGGACCGACTATGGCTACACCTTC. Its translation: CASSLRTDYGYTF.

Notes on this clone: The same CDR3 is also encoded by other DNA sequences in this sample. The chain recombines TRBV10-3 with TRBJ1-2; D call uncertain. Germline lookup yields CDR1 ENHRY and CDR2 SYGVKD. There are 13 residues in the CDR3. Trimming took 0 bases from V and 2 from J, leaving 4 bases between them. Here the CDR3 DNA reads TGTGCCATCAGTGAGTCGCGGAACTATGGCTACACCTTC. Translating gives CAISESRNYGYTF.

V gene TRBV5-1 combines with J gene TRBJ2-1; 9 nucleotides agree with TRBD1. CDR1 and CDR2 (germline): SGHRS, YFSETQ. The trim removed 2 bases at V and 3 bases at J, leaving 3 bases unmatched. This CDR3 region has 15 residues. CDR3 bases: TGCGCCAGCAGCTTCCGACAGGGGGTCTACAATGAGCAGTTCTTC. Translation gives CASSFRQGVYNEQFF.

This clone was found a few times. The CDR3 bases are TGTGCCAGTAGTCTCGCCGGGACAGGGAGGACTGAAGCTTTCTTT. Residues: CASSLAGTGRTEAFF. The chain employs TRBV19 and TRBJ1-1, with 9 bases that match TRBD1. V shed 5 bases and J 5 bases; nucleotides not matched to a gene: 9. This CDR3 spans 15 amino acids. Per the germline V gene, CDR1 is LNHDA and CDR2 is SQIVND (reference sequence).

Concerning this clone: The sample has other DNA sequences that encode this CDR3 too. The chain has TRBV9 and TRBJ1-1; D remains unclear. Per the germline V gene, CDR1 is SGDLS and CDR2 is YYNGEE. The CDR3 loop spans 14 amino acids. Between the trimmed V and J ends, which lost 0 bases and 1 base, there was a span of 7 bases. The DNA of the CDR3 is TGTGCCAGCAGCGTAGGACTGGAGAACACTGAAGCTTTCTTT. This encodes CASSVGLENTEAFF.

The rearrangement uses TRBV15 and TRBJ1-3; 8 nucleotides agree with TRBD1. Germline CDR1 LNHNV, CDR2 YYDKDF (reference sequence). This CDR3 comprises 15 residues. V was clipped by 5 bases and J by 4 bases; unmatched bases: 7. The CDR3 region is CATSSLDRVGNTIYF. CDR3 DNA: TGTGCCACCAGCTCCCTGGACAGGGTGGGAAACACCATATATTTT.